This TCR beta chain emerged from a study of human T cells and chemical hapten exposure listed by TCRdb under 2021. Regarding the complete study: For sensitization, 2% DPC in acetone was applied to a roughly 2 cm by roughly 2 cm area of upper inner arm skin. Approximately 28 alopecia patients gave blood for TCR sequencing at one to four time points (pre-sensitization, 2, 6 and 24 weeks). Patch testing was done on the upper back using Finn chambers containing 0.01% DPC, and results were scored after 6 days according to International Contact Dermatitis Research Group standards. The patient cohort, mostly female, included alopecia areata with under or over 50% scalp involvement, alopecia totalis and alopecia universalis. This study followed changes in the peripheral blood TCR repertoire in vivo during primary and secondary sensitization of alopecia patients to the hapten diphenylcyclopropenone (DPC). Patient blood was sampled pre-sensitization (week 0) and at 2, 6 and about 24 weeks after DPC sensitization. Patients additionally received weekly therapeutic DPC doses to the scalp throughout the approximately 22-week study period. Libraries were pooled for sequencing, and variation in per-sample TCR yields was attributed mainly to small differences in library volumes within the pool.

The method was RACE. Sequencer: NextSeq 500. During library preparation, unique molecular identifiers were attached to individual cDNA molecules so that TCRs could be counted quantitatively and reproducibly. For every blood RNA sample, sequencing covered both the TCR alpha and TCR beta chains. Processing in the source paper ran as follows. Samples had a median of around 92,000 TCRs, with a range from about 23,224 to 750,000. The Decombinator software suite was used to annotate V, J and CDR3 in the TCR reads. To make PS versus PT1 abundance plots, every sample was subsampled to the same number of TCRs (28,000). TCRs were defined as expanded if absent before sensitization and observed at least eight times at the 2-week time point. TCRdb took the public reads, trimmed them with fastp at Q25, ran MiXCR for clone calling and kept in-frame beta chains. A single entry per CDR3 protein holds the most common genes and DNA from its merged rows. In this record, the V and J calls reflect TCRdb's handling and not the investigators' own analysis. The sample contains around 100,000 distinct CDR3 sequences, 9.5% to 12% of them found a single time. The ten largest make up roughly 3.5% of the sample.

The paper's findings and limits, for the study overall: The number of TCRs above 1 in 1000 frequency did not change with DPC sensitization; there was no evidence of global repertoire structure alterations. Expanded TCRs formed significantly more large CDR3 similarity clusters than pre-sensitization or healthy control sets, consistent with antigen-driven responses. Repeated subsampling changed both the strength of the expansion versus patch-test correlation and the threshold at which the correlation became significant. Alopecia, a presumed autoimmune disease, was present in all patients, so the immune response of the patients might differ from that of healthy individuals. The number of PT1 expanded TCRs positively correlated with patch test score, significant at thresholds 8, 16 and 32 but not 4.

To note about this clonotype: This receptor's antigen is unknown. Per-base qualities were not stored, and no clone one base away is much larger.

The time point tag for this specimen amounts to: patch test 1, 2 weeks after DPC sensitization. The treatment or condition label for this specimen denotes: therapeutic diphenylcyclopropenone sensitization with weekly scalp DPC. At every patch-test visit, the blood draw took place before the patch test was put on. Patients were eligible if aged 18 to 70, diagnosed with alopecia and judged suitable for DPC therapy, and pregnant patients were excluded. Total RNA was extracted from unfractionated whole blood that had been collected in Tempus Blood RNA tubes. According to the germline V gene, CDR1 reads ENHRY and CDR2 reads SYGVKD. V loses 6 bases, J loses 1 base, and the germline ends lie 9 bases apart. Inclusive of the bounding cysteine and phenylalanine, the CDR3 is 13 residues long. Only the CDR3 DNA is retained, 39 bases long and in frame from the first base.

Recombination joined TRBV10-3 with TRBJ2-5; a weak D assignment points to TRBD1 (7 bases agree). The receptor was derived from a woman aged 40 to 55 with alopecia areata. Some clones in this sample may be carry-over from other donors' samples. The sample was whole blood, taken in connection with sensitization to the hapten diphenylcyclopropenone (DPC). The bases are TGTGCCATCAGCAGGGGGGTCCAAGAGACCCAGTACTTC. Translated, this gives CAISRGVQETQYF.